This TCR beta chain was sequenced in a study of blood T cell repertoires in COVID-19. Study-level information: Samples came from the United States, Italy and Spain, spanning acute and convalescent COVID-19. PBMCs, B-cell-depleted T cells, or T cells were the source of the cDNA or gDNA that made up the material.

Sequencing used immunoSEQ multiplex PCR; TCRdb keeps in-frame clones, though not all of them. The repertoire holds 300,000 to 400,000 clones, roughly 86% seen once, with about 7.3% in the top ten. The CDR3 length is 16 residues. This TCR was recovered from a woman between 70 and 85 years old with COVID-19, enrolled during active disease. The chain links TRBV7-5 to TRBJ1-2. TRBV7-5 is listed as a pseudogene. Material for sequencing was peripheral blood. In nucleotides, the CDR3 is TGTGCCAGAAGCTTAGGCGGCAGCGGAGCTAACTATGGCTACACCTTC. This encodes CARSLGGSGANYGYTF.